This T cell receptor beta chain stems from a study of blood T cell repertoires in COVID-19. In the original workflow: Reference gene primer amplification in the assay estimated nucleated cell counts. Sequencing was performed with immunoSEQ multiplex PCR; in TCRdb, only in-frame clones are kept and a portion is missing. V, J and clone size derive from that table, while D and trimming were established from the DNA sequence. This sample has under 300,000 clones, with roughly 91% found just once. A Seattle source enrolled patients during active infection and followed them longitudinally. V was pared by 3 bases and J by 4 bases, with 8 bases of the junction left unmatched. Germline V gives CDR1 LNHDA, CDR2 SQIVND (reference sequence). The CDR3 extends over 15 amino acids.

The chain is built from TRBV19 and TRBJ1-1, with 7 nucleotides matching TRBD1. This TCR was sampled from a young man with COVID-19, enrolled during active disease. The sequenced sample consisted of peripheral blood. As DNA, the CDR3 is TGTGCCAGTAGTATGTCCGGGACAGCGGGCACTGAAGCTTTCTTT. It is translated as CASSMSGTAGTEAFF.